This T cell receptor (beta chain) derives from a study of Graves' ophthalmopathy and Graves' hyperthyroidism. The germline V gene encodes CDR1 MDHEN and CDR2 SYDVKM. CDR3 length: 12 amino acids. The authors amplified TCR beta CDR3 regions, and they did so from RNA transcripts for repertoire sequencing. HTBI primers were used in a first-round RT-PCR, which preceded a second-round multiplex PCR. TCRdb itself ran the multiplex PCR reads through MiXCR, one entry per CDR3 protein. The table includes a few hundred thousand distinct CDR3 sequences, about 18% detected once. This clonotype has ten or more counts. One end of the junction fails to match germline, which may point to a read error.

The chain couples TRBV28 to TRBJ2-4; no definite D call. This TCR derives from an adult woman with stable Graves' hyperthyroidism. What was sequenced was peripheral blood. The DNA for the CDR3 is TGTGCCAGCAGTACGCTGTTAGACATTAAGTACTTC. It encodes CASSTLLDIKYF.